The TCR beta chain under discussion was sequenced for a study of cytomegalovirus exposure and HLA in healthy donors. In germline, CDR1 is SGHRS, CDR2 YFSETQ. The CDR3 length is 15 residues. The ends were cut back, 0 bases at V and 4 bases at J, with 11 bases in the middle. Though probably carrying unrecorded immune exposures, donors were nominally healthy at sampling. Use of 60 Vbeta and 13 Jbeta primers characterized the PCR. The data were produced by immunoSEQ multiplex PCR, yet TCRdb's version contains in-frame clones alone and is incomplete. This table holds 150,000 to 200,000 clones, about 81% found once. In its sample, this clone was seen once.

This clonotype originated in a woman under 30 in good health and CMV-seronegative. This rearrangement joins TRBV5-1 to TRBJ1-5; perhaps TRBD1 as D (5 bases). Sequenced input: PBMCs. The CDR3 sequence is CASSLGAGRNQPQHF. The DNA for the CDR3 is TGCGCCAGCAGCTTGGGAGCAGGGAGGAATCAGCCCCAGCATTTT.